Given below is one T cell receptor beta chain in context. This clone was recorded only once. Its binding antigen is unknown. Per-nucleotide qualities are absent, and no much larger clonotype sits a single base away. This sample is part of a study of OX40 agonist ivuxolimab in advanced cancers. Regarding the study in general: Ivuxolimab was an agonistic, fully human IgG2 monoclonal antibody directed against OX40 (CD134), a costimulatory receptor. Among the approximately 54 dose-escalation patients, approximately 20 had hepatocellular carcinoma, some 15 melanoma, 9 renal cell carcinoma and 9 head and neck cancer. Partial responses occurred in three dose-escalation patients, of whom one had hepatocellular carcinoma and two had cutaneous melanoma. Intravenous ivuxolimab was administered to patients every 2 weeks at six dose levels: 0.01, 0.1, 0.3, 1.5, 3 and 10 mg/kg. The dose-escalation cohort was about 83% male with a mean age of 60 years, ranging from about 20 to 85. Peripheral TCRbeta sequencing aimed to test whether ivuxolimab altered TCR sequence diversity and caused clonal T-cell expansion. Patients were allowed to have had prior anti-PD-1, anti-PD-L1 or anti-CTLA-4 therapy, and around 40% of the dose-escalation patients had previously received checkpoint inhibitors. The paper reports the monotherapy dose-escalation portion (N of about 56 patients) of the phase I ivuxolimab trial. The investigation overall reported the following: Low levels of normalized T-cell clonal expansion were also seen in some patients who did not respond. Which antigens the clonally expanded peripheral T cells were specific for was not determined. After ivuxolimab, expanded clones were on average more numerous among CD8+ T cells than among CD4+ T cells. At doses of 0.1 to 3.0 mg/kg, clonal expansion of both CD4+ and CD8+ blood T cells was observed from baseline to week 6. In the 0.1-3.0 mg/kg groups, partial responders had among the lowest normalized peripheral clonal expansion, particularly in CD8+ T cells.

Genomic DNA was isolated from the sorted cells so that the TCRbeta CDR3 region could be sequenced. TCRbeta CDR3 regions were sequenced using the immunoSEQ Assay. TCRdb provides this immuneACCESS table in a form limited to in-frame rearrangements. Some clones are lacking; in checked studies, under half of them reflect an unresolved V gene, and why the rest are absent is not known. The sample profile shows roughly 92,000 clones; under 85% of them were found once. Jointly, the top ten make up approximately 5% of the sample. The CDR3 runs 14 amino acids, cysteine and phenylalanine included. CDR3 DNA only is kept here, 42 bases in frame from base 1. At the junction V is shortened by 5 bases and J by 1 base, with 12 bases in between. CDR1 and CDR2 were assigned from the germline V gene (reference sequence) as LNHDA and SQIVND. The trial excluded patients who had a history of autoimmune disease or were on systemic immunosuppression. In every dose cohort, peripheral blood was drawn for TCR sequencing at baseline, cycle 4 day 1, and cycle 7 day 1. Samples were obtained from an open-label, multicenter, first-in-human phase I dose-escalation trial of ivuxolimab. Adults with locally advanced or metastatic melanoma, renal cell, hepatocellular, or head and neck squamous cell carcinoma were enrolled in the trial. Before TCR sequencing, CD4+ T cells and CD8+ T cells from peripheral blood were sorted into separate populations.

The source was CD4+ or CD8+ T cells sorted from blood, collected in a trial of the OX40 agonist ivuxolimab. This sequence uses TRBV19 and TRBJ2-7; the D gene is perhaps TRBD2, from 6 matching bases. This clonotype was sampled from an adult with an advanced solid tumor such as melanoma, head and neck, liver or kidney cancer. The DNA is as follows: TGTGCCAGTAGTCCCCTCGGGAGTTCCTACGAGCAGTACTTC. Its coded protein is CASSPLGSSYEQYF.